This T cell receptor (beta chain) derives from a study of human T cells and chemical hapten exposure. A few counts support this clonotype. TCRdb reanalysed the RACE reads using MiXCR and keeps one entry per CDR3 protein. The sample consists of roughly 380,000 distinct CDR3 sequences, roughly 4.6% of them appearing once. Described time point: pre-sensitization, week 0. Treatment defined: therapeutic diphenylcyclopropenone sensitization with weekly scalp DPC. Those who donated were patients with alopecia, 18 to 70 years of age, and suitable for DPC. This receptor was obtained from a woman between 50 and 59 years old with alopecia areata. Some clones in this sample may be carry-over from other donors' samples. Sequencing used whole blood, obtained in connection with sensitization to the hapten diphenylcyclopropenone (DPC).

CDR3 region: CASSLVGSVGTDTQYF. The DNA for the CDR3 is TGTGCCAGCAGTTTAGTGGGATCGGTGGGCACAGATACGCAGTATTTT. V gene TRBV27 combines with J gene TRBJ2-3; D is unclear. CDR1 and CDR2 from the germline V gene are MNHEY and SMNVEV (reference sequence). The CDR3 has 16 amino acids. V lost 2 bases and J lost 1, with 13 bases in between.